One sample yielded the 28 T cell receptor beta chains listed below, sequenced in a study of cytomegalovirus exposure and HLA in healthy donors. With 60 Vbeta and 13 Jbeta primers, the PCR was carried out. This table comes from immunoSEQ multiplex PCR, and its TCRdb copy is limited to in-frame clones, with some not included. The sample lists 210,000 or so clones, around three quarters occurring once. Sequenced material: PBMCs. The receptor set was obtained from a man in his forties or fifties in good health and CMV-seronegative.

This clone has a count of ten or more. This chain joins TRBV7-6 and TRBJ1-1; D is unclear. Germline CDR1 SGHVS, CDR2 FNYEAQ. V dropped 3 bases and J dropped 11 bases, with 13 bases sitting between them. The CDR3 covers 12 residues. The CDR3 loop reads CASSFPGDGAFF. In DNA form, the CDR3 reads TGTGCCAGCAGCTTTCCGGGAGACGGGGCTTTCTTT.

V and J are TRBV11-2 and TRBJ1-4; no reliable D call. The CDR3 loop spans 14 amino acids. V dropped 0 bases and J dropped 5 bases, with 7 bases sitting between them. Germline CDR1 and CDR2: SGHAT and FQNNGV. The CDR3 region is CASSLDLRNEKLFF. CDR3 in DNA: TGTGCCAGCAGCTTAGATCTGAGAAATGAAAAACTGTTTTTT.

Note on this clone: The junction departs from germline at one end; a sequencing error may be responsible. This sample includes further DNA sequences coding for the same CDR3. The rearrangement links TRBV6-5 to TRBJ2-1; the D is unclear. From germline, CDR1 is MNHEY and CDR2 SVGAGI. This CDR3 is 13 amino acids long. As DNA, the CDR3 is TGCGCCAGCAGCCCACAGACGGCCAATGAGCAGTTCTTC. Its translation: CASSPQTANEQFF.

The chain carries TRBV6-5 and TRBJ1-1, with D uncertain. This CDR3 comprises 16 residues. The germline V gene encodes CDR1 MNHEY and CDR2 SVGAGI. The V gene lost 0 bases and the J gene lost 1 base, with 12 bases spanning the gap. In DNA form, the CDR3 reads TGTGCCAGCAGTTACTCGAGGAGGATATCGAACACTGAAGCTTTCTTT. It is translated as CASSYSRRISNTEAFF.

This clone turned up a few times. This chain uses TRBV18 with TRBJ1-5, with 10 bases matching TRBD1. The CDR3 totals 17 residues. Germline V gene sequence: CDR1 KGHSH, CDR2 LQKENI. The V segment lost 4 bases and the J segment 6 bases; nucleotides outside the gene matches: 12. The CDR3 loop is CASSLLSGTGASQPQHF. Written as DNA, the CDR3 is TGTGCCAGCTCACTTTTGTCCGGGACAGGGGCTAGTCAGCCCCAGCATTTT.

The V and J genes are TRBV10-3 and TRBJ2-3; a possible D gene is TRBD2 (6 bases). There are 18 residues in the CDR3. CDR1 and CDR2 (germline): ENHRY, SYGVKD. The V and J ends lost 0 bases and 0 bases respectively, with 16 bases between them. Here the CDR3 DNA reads TGTGCCATCAGTGAGTCGACTCGGACTAAACAGAGCACAGATACGCAGTATTTT. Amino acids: CAISESTRTKQSTDTQYF.

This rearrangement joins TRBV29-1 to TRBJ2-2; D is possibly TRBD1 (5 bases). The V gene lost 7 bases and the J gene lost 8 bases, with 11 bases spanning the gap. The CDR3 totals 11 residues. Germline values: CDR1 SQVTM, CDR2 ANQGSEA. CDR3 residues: CSGRAGGELFF. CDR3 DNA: TGCAGCGGTCGGGCAGGGGGGGAGCTGTTTTTT.

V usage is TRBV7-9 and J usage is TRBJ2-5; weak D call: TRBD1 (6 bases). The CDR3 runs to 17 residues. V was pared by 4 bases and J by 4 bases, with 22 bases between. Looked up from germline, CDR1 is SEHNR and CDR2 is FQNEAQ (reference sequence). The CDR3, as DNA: TGTGCCAGCAGCTCCCTCCTTGGGACATTGAACGGAGAGACCCAGTACTTC. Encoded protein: CASSSLLGTLNGETQYF.

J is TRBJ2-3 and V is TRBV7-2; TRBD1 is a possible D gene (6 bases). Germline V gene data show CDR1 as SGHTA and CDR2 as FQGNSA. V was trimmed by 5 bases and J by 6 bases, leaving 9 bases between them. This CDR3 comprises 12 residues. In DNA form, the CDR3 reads TGTGCCAGCAGCCCAACAGGGGATACGCAGTATTTT. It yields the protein CASSPTGDTQYF. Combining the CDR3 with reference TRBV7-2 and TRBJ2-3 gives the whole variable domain GAGVSQSPSNKVTEKGKDVELRCDPISGHTALYWYRQSLGQGLEFLIYFQGNSAPDKSGLPSDRFSAERTGGSVSTLTIQRTQQEDSAVYLCASSPTGDTQYFGPGTRLTVL.

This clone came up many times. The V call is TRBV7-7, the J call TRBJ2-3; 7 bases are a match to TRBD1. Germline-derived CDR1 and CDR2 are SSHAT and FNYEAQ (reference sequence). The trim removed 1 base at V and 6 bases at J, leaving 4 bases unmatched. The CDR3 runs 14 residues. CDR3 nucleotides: TGTGCCAGCAGCTTAGGGACAGGCTTGGATACGCAGTATTTT. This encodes CASSLGTGLDTQYF.

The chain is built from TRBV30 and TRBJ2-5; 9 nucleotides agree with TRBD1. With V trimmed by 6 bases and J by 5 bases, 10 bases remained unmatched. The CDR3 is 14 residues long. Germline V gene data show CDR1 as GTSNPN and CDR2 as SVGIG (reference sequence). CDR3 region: CACFSGTGRETQYF. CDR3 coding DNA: TGTGCCTGCTTCTCCGGGACAGGGAGGGAGACCCAGTACTTC. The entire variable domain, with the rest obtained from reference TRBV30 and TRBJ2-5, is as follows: SQTIHQWPATLVQPVGSPLSLECTVEGTSNPNLYWYRQAAGRGLQLLFYSVGIGQISSEVPQNLSASRPQDRQFILSSKKLLLSDSGFYLCACFSGTGRETQYFGPGTRLLVL.

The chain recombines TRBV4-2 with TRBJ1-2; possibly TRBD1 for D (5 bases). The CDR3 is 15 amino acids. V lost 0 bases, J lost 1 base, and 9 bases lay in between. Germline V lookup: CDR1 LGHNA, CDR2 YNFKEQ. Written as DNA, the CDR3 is TGTGCCAGCAGCCAAGACCCCGGACATAACTATGGCTACACCTTC. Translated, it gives CASSQDPGHNYGYTF.

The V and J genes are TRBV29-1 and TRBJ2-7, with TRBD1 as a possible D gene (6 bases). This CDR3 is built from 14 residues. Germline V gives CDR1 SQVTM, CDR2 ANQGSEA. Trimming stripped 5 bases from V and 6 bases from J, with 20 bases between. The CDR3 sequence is CSVSTGLTSGEQYF. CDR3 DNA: TGCAGCGTTTCCACAGGGTTAACCTCTGGCGAGCAGTACTTC.

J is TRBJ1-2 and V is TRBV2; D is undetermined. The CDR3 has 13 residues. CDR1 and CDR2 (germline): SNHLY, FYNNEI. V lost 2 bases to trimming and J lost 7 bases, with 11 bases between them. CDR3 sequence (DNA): TGTGCCAGCAGTGAATCCGGGTACGGTGGCTACACCTTC. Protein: CASSESGYGGYTF. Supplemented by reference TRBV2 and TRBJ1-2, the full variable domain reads EPEVTQTPSHQVTQMGQEVILRCVPISNHLYFYWYRQILGQKVEFLVSFYNNEISEKSEIFDDQFSVERPDGSNFTLKIRSTKLEDSAMYFCASSESGYGGYTFGSGTRLTVV.

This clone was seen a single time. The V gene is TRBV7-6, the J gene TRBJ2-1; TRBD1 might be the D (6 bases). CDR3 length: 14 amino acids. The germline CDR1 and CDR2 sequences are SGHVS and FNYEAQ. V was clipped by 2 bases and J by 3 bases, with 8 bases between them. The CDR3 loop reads CASSLLDSYNEQFF. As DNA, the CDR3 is TGTGCCAGCAGCTTACTGGACAGCTACAATGAGCAGTTCTTC.

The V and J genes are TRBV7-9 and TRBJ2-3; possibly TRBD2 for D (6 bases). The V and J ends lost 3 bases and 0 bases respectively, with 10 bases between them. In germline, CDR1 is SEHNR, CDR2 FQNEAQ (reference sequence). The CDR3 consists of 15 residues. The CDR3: CASSLVGGSTDTQYF. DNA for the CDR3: TGTGCCAGCAGCTTGGTGGGGGGAAGCACAGATACGCAGTATTTT.

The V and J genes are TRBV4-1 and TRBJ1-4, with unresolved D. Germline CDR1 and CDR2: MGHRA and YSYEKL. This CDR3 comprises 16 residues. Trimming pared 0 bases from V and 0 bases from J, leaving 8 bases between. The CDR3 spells CASSQDSAATNEKLFF. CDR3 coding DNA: TGCGCCAGCAGCCAAGATTCTGCAGCAACTAATGAAAAACTGTTTTTT.

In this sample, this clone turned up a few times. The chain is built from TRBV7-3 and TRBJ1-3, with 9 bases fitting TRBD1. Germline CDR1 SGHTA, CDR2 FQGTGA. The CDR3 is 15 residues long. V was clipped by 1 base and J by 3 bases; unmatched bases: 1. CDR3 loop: CASSLNRGLGNTIYF. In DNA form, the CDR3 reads TGTGCCAGCAGCTTAAACAGGGGGCTTGGAAACACCATATATTTT.

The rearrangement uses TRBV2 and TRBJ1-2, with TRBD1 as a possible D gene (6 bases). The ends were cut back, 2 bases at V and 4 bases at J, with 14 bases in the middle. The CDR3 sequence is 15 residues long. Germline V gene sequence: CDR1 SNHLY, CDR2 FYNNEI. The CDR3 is CASSEIPGAVYGYTF. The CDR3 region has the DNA TGTGCCAGCAGTGAAATCCCAGGGGCGGTCTATGGCTACACCTTC.

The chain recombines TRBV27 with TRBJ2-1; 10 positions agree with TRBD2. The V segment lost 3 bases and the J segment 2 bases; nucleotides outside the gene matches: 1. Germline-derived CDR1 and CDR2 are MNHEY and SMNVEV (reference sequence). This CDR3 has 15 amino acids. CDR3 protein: CASSFLAGAYNEQFF. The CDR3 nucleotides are TGTGCCAGCAGTTTCCTAGCGGGAGCCTACAATGAGCAGTTCTTC.

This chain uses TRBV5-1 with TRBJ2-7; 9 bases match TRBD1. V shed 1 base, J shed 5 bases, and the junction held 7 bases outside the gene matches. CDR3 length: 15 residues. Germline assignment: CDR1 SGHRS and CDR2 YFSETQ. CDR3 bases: TGCGCCAGCAGCTTGTTCGGGACAGGGCCCCACGAGCAGTACTTC. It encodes CASSLFGTGPHEQYF.

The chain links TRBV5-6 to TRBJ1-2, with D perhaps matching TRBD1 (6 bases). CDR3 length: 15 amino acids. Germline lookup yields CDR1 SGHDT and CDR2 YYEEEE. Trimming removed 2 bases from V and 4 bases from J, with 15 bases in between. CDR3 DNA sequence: TGTGCCAGCAGCTTAAACCGGGACACGAGCTATGGCTACACCTTC. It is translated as CASSLNRDTSYGYTF.

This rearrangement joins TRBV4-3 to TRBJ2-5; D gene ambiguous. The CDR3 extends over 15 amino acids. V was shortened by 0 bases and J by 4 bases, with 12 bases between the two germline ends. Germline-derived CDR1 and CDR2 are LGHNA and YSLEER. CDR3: CASSQDRNALETQYF. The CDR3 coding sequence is TGCGCCAGCAGCCAAGACAGGAATGCATTAGAGACCCAGTACTTC.

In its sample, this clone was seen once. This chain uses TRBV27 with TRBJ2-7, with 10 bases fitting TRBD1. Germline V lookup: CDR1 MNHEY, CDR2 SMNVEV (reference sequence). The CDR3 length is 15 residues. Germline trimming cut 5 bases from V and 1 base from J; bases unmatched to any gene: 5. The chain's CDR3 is CASSLTGGFSYEQYF. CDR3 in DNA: TGTGCCAGCAGTCTGACAGGGGGCTTTTCCTACGAGCAGTACTTC.

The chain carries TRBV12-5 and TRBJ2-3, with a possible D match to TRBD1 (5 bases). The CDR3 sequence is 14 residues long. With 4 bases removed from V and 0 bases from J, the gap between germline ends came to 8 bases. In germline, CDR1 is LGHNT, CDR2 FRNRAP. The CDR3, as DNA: TGTGCTAGTGGTTCAGGGATCAGCACAGATACGCAGTATTTT. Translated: CASGSGISTDTQYF.

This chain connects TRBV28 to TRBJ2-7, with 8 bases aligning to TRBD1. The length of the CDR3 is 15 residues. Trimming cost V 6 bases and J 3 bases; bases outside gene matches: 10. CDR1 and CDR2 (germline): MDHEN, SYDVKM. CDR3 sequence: CASSPGGTGYYEQYF. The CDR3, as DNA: TGTGCCAGCAGCCCAGGGGGGACAGGCTACTACGAGCAGTACTTC.

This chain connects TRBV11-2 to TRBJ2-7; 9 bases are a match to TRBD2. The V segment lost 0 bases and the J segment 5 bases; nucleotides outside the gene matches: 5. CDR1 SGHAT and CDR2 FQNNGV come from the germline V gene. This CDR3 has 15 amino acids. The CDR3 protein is CASSLEPSGINEQYF. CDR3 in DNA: TGTGCCAGCAGCTTAGAGCCTAGCGGGATCAACGAGCAGTACTTC.

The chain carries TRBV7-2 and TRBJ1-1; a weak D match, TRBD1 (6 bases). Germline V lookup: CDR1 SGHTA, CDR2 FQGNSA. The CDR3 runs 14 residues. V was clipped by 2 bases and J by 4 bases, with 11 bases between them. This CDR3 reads CASSLSRGVTEAFF. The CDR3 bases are TGTGCCAGCAGCTTATCCAGGGGAGTCACTGAAGCTTTCTTT.